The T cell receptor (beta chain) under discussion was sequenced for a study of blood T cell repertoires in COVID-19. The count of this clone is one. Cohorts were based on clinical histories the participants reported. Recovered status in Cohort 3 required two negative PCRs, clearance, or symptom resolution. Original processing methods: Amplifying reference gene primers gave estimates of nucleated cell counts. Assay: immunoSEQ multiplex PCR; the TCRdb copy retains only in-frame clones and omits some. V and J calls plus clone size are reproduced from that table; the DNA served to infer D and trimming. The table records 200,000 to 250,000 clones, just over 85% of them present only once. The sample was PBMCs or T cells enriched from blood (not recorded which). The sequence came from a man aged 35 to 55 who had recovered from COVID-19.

CDR3: CASSEGFVLAATQYF. In nucleotides, the CDR3 is TGTGCCAGCAGTGAAGGGTTTGTACTAGCGGCGACGCAGTATTTT. The chain carries TRBV2 and TRBJ2-3; 8 nucleotides agree with TRBD2. Germline V gives CDR1 SNHLY, CDR2 FYNNEI. Germline trimming cut 1 base from V and 9 bases from J; bases unmatched to any gene: 9. The CDR3 length is 15 residues.